This T cell receptor (beta chain) was identified in a study of beta chain features in type 1 diabetes. Study findings and constraints: VDJ junctions sequenced from type 1 diabetes patients showed fewer insertions and more deletions. A potential PCR bias toward shorter templates would be equal in patient and control samples.

This CDR3 has 14 amino acids. The germline V and J ends were trimmed by 3 bases and 6 bases, with 12 bases remaining between them. CDR1 is LNHDA and CDR2 is SQIVND in the germline V gene (reference sequence). With regard to this clone: Its antigen remains unknown.

Stem cell-like memory, regulatory, central memory and naive CD4+ cells were sorted via CD45RO/CCR7/CD25/CD127/CD95/CD27. Reverse transcription of all isolated RNA meant that expressed TCRB transcripts were sequenced. Reads from naive, central memory and regulatory T cell samples averaged about 3.57 million. Sequenced by immunoSEQ multiplex PCR; TCRdb stores in-frame clones only, minus some. Of 250,000 to 400,000 clones in the sample, 14% were seen once. The chain combines TRBV19 with TRBJ1-5; D is possibly TRBD1 (5 bases). Sequenced material: central memory CD4+ T cells from blood. The clonotype originates from a man aged 25-40 years in good health. CDR3: CASSIQGRSQPQHF. Here the CDR3 DNA reads TGTGCCAGTAGTATCCAGGGACGGAGTCAGCCCCAGCATTTT.